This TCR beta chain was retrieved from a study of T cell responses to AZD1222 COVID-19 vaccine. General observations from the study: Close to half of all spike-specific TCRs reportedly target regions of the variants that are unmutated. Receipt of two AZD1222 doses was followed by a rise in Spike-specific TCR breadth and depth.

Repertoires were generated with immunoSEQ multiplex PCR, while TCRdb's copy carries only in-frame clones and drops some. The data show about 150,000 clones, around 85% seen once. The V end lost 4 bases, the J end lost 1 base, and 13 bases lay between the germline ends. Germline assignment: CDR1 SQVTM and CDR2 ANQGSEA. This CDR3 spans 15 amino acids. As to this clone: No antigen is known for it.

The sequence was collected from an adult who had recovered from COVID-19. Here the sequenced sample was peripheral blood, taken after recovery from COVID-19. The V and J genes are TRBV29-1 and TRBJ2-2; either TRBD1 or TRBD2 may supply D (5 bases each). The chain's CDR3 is CSVGGSGLNTGELFF. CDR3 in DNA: TGCAGCGTTGGGGGGTCGGGCCTGAACACCGGGGAGCTGTTTTTT.